The rows below give T cell receptor beta chains drawn from one sample of a study of shared clonotypes between healthy human individuals. Assay: immunoSEQ multiplex PCR; the TCRdb copy retains only in-frame clones and omits some. The sample shows roughly 700,000 clones, about nine tenths of them seen only once. What was sequenced was memory CD8+ T cells from PBMCs. These receptors all come from a young man in good health. Some clones in this sample may be carry-over from other donors' samples. The conserved cysteine and the conserved F or W are not part of the CDR3 here. A clone size is listed for some rows: how often the clone was seen (once, few, many), or a class if it is expanded.

>NA|TRBV4-2
ASSQAGGYT
>NA|TRBV7-9
ASSGQGLFPNEKLF
>NA|TRBV7-8
ASSSLRAGWPYNEQF
>NA|TRBV7-9
ASSSFRQTKRETQY
>NA|TRBV9
ASSVVPRGIGNTIY
>NA|TRBV27
ASSLLPPTSQPQH
>once|TRBV25-1
ASKGVKGEGKNIQY
>once|TRBV13
ASSFRSGVTYGYT
>NA|TRBV12-5
ASGLVLGDEQF
>NA|TRBV28
ASRRLAPSTDTQY
>once|TRBV2
ASADRAYATNEKLF
>NA|TRBV19
ASSIVAGQNTEAF
>NA|TRBV15
ATSRDRGAFYGYT